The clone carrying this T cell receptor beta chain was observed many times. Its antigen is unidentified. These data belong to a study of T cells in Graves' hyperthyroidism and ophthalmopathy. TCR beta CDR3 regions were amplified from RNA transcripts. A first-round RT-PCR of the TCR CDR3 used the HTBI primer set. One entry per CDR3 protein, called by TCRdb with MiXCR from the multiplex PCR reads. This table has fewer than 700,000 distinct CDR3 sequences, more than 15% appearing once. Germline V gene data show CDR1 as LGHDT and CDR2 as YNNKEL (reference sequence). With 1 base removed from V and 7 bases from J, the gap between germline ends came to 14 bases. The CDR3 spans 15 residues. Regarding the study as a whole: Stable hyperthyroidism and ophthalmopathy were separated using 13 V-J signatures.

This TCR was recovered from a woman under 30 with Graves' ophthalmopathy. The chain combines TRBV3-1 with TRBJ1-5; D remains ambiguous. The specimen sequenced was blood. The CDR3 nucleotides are TGTGCCAGCAGCCAAGGTGGCCGCTTAGGACAGCCCCAGCATTTT. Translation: CASSQGGRLGQPQHF.